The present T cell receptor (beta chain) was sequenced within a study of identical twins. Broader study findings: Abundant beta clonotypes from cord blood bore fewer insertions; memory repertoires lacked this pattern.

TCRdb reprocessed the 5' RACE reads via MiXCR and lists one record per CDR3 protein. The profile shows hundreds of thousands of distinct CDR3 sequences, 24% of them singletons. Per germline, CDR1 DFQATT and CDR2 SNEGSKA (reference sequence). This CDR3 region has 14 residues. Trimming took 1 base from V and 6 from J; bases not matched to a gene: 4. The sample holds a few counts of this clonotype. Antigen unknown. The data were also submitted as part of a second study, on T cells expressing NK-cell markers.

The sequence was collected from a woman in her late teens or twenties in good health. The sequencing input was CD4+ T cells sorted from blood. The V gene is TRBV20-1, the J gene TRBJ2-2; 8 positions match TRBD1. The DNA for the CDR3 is TGCAGTGCTAGAGGGACAGGGATGGCCGGGGAGCTGTTTTTT. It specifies CSARGTGMAGELFF.